Given below is one T cell receptor beta chain in context. The antigen this receptor binds is unknown. One base away there is no much larger clone; base qualities are not given. Library preparation employed the immunoSEQ multiplex PCR assay. For the multiplex PCR, a mixture combining 60 forward primers for TCR Vbeta segments and 13 reverse primers for TCR Jbeta segments was used. A multiplex PCR assay on genomic DNA amplified the CDR3 region of rearranged TCR beta genes. On the Illumina HiSeq System, the amplified TCR beta libraries were sequenced as 87-base-pair reads. For the original study's pipeline: A later analysis counted some 80 million unique TCR beta chains across the approximately 700 repertoires, and 9 million to 14 million of these chains were shared by at least two donors. Raw reads were error-corrected and collapsed into unique sequences by a nearest-neighbor algorithm in which closely related sequences were merged to remove PCR and sequencing errors. V, D and J gene segments were assigned by aligning CDR3 sequences to IMGT reference sequences. For a sequence to be retained, a match of at least six nucleotides to both a V gene segment and a J gene segment was required. Rearrangements were called productive when the CDR3 lacked stop codons and stayed in frame with V and J; all others were non-productive. CDR3 was defined by IMGT convention, running from the second conserved V-encoded cysteine to the conserved J-encoded phenylalanine. The earlier analysis of fewer than 750 of the donors excluded sequences that lacked an unambiguous match to a single V gene segment. An earlier analysis of a few hundred of the donors called V segments functional above 56.7% productive rearrangements and segregating when the between-donor standard deviation exceeded 5%. To diagnose cytomegalovirus status from the catalog of TCR beta chain sequences, a statistical classification framework was built. V and J gene assignment, in a later analysis, came from comparing TCR nucleotide sequences with IMGT/GENE-DB human TR gene sequences. In a later analysis, CDR3 sequences and most-parsimonious VDJ recombination scenarios were assigned using the TCRdist pipeline. In a later analysis, each TCR beta chain was defined by its CDR3 amino acid sequence together with its V-gene family, and reads lacking a unique V-gene family were excluded. As a way to deal with suspected cross-contamination and a sequencing artifact, a later analysis dropped 640 or so nucleotide sequences that were highly shared and had low generation probability. In a later analysis, a clonal expansion index for each public chain was calculated from normalized within-repertoire ranks of inferred template counts. A later analysis computed generation probabilities with a VDJ recombination model fitted to out-of-frame rearrangements, and checked the results against IGoR. Hypergeometric tests were used in a later analysis to score TCR-TCR, TCR-HLA and TCR-CMV co-occurrence, with a repertoire-size bias correction applied to the TCR pairs. In a later analysis, false discovery rates were estimated by permuting HLA or CMV assignments 20 times. In a later analysis, co-occurring TCRs were grouped with DBSCAN, and TCRdist sequence similarity was added when clustering was performed within HLA-allele-positive subsets. For co-occurrence clustering, repertoires with fewer than 30,000 or more than 120,000 public chains were excluded, along with roughly 5 repertoires with anomalous nucleotide sharing. Imported from immuneACCESS, the table was reduced by TCRdb to in-frame sequences with V and J called. These copies leave out some clones; in studies compared against another copy, an unresolved V gene accounts for under half, and the cause of the remainder is not known. The D gene and trimming were derived from the DNA, and the V and J assignments and clone size from that table. The sample table lists 200,000 or so clones, approximately 79% of them with a count of one. Around 2% of the sample comes from the top ten.

The data originate from a study of cytomegalovirus exposure and HLA in healthy donors (dated by TCRdb to 2017 to 2019). For context, the study as a whole: According to an earlier analysis of 550 to 750 of the donors, 150 million to 200 million T cells yielded some 120 million unique TCR beta sequences and 250 to 350 Gb of sequence data. All discovery cohort repertoires had been generated on a single sequencing platform. To study patterns of TCR occurrence, a later analysis re-analyzed previously published TCR beta repertoires from around 700 donors and added high-resolution HLA genotyping. Donor age, sex, ethnicity and CMV serostatus were compiled alongside the repertoire data. The study was designed to test whether signatures of past pathogen exposure could be identified by cataloging public T cell receptors. Among roughly 370 genotyped donors of the cohort, an average of around 240,000 unique TCR beta nucleotide sequences were sequenced per donor, about a sixth of them non-productive. About 330 gigabases of sequencing data and 70 million to 100 million unique TCR sequences made up an early release that covered several hundred HLA-typed donors. Rather than using new phenotypic data, the later analysis identified candidate immune exposures from TCR beta sequences and from how often those sequences occurred across donors. In a later genetic analysis, genome-wide SNP genotypes for about 65% of the roughly 700 donors were used, and that subset was treated as a discovery cohort. The study combined high-throughput TCR immunosequencing, statistical association of individual TCRs with disease status, and machine learning to predict cytomegalovirus infection status. Roughly 5 DR-DQ haplotypes were treated as single units for association and clustering because of strong linkage in the cohort. An earlier analysis of 587 of the donors applied high-throughput TCR beta sequencing to assess whether each TCR beta V gene segment acted as functional or pseudogenic. The number of donors typed differed by locus, with 629-630 for A, B, C, DRB1 and DQB1, about 500 for DQA1, some 570 for DPA1, and some 440 for DPB1. Among the roughly 400 genotyped donors, about 85% belonged to the genetic ancestry cluster associated with self-reported Caucasian donors. HLA typing included class I and class II loci at four-digit resolution. A separate validation cohort of about 110 different subjects was used in addition to the 666-subject first cohort. The T cell repertoires of 550 to 850 subjects were profiled by immunosequencing and related to cytomegalovirus serostatus. Study-wide conclusions, independent of this receptor: In a later analysis, most CMV-associated TCR beta chains were found to appear HLA-restricted, with HLA associations seemingly driven largely by CMV exposure. The 87-base-pair reads could not distinguish some IMGT-functional V segments, including TRBV6-2 and TRBV6-3, so those segments were excluded. Because counts were too low, roughly 17 rarely observed V segments, including chromosome 9 orphons, were left out of the earlier analysis of roughly 600 of the donors. A later genetic analysis associated a missense DCLRE1C variant with V-gene and J-gene trimming of TCR beta chains, and an independent cohort replicated the association. In this cohort, only TCR beta chains were sequenced, and detectable features were limited by the absence of alpha or paired-chain data. The classifier was reported to diagnose cytomegalovirus status with high specificity and sensitivity in both the original and validation cohorts. The only immune exposure information available for the cohort was CMV serostatus. Correlated functional status among segregating V segments might reflect linkage disequilibrium, but an unknown experimental factor could not be ruled out. In vitro tests confirmed that a few of the cytomegalovirus-associated TCR beta chains recognize cytomegalovirus antigens. Specific HLA alleles were associated with 15,000 to 20,000 TCR beta sequences at a false discovery rate of 0.05 in a later analysis. Because some donors lacked HLA typing at each locus, the association tests relied only on the typed subset. The authors suggested that the approach could potentially be generalized to other disease states and immunological phenotypes. A later analysis found that HLA-associated TCR beta chains were more clonally expanded and had lower generation probabilities than equally common non-associated chains. The study gave a list of about 170 TCR beta chains associated with cytomegalovirus. Presence/absence analyses assumed roughly uniform sequencing depth across donors, an assumption that may not hold. Strong co-occurrence of HLA alleles, especially DR and DQ, made assigning TCR associations to individual alleles difficult. A group of highly shared sequence variants was considered likely to be a technical artifact of the sequencing pipeline. In an earlier analysis of under 600 of the donors, most TCR beta V segments were observed in productive rearrangements about 90% or about 30% of the time, broadly matching IMGT annotations. A further reported finding was that TCR beta sequences accurately predicted the HLA-A and HLA-B alleles for most subjects in the first cohort. A later genetic analysis reported fewer N-insertions in productive TCRs among donors in an Asian-associated ancestry cluster than the 666-donor mean. While some public TCRs were present in many individuals, most TCR sequences turned up only very rarely across donors. A later analysis reported that several top co-occurrence clusters appeared linked to parvovirus B19, influenza, CMV and Epstein-Barr virus. According to a later analysis, TCR association rates differed among HLA loci, with DRB1 alleles showing the most associated TCRs and HLA-C alleles showing the fewest.

The cohort was made up of several hundred healthy bone marrow donors. At the time of sampling, all cohort members were nominally healthy, though unrecorded immune exposures were likely present. The donor was CMV seronegative and was included in the group of about 400 seronegative cohort members. Each donor provided a peripheral blood sample, and peripheral blood mononuclear cells were used for TCR beta sequencing. The Qiagen DNeasy Blood Extraction Kit was used to extract genomic DNA from the blood cell samples. CDR1 and CDR2, per the germline V gene, are SGDLS and YYNGEE. The CDR3 goes from the cysteine to the phenylalanine over 15 residues. Just CDR3 DNA is preserved here, 45 bases in frame from base 1. Trimming removed 4 bases from V and 0 bases from J, leaving 11 bases between the germline ends.

The chain is assembled from TRBV9 and TRBJ1-5; TRBD1 is perhaps the D gene, given 5 matching bases. The clonotype originates from a man aged 18 to 30 in good health and CMV-seronegative. Sequencing was done on a sample of PBMCs. The CDR3 protein: CASSQGGNSNQPQHF. The sequence in DNA is TGTGCCAGCAGCCAGGGCGGGAATAGCAATCAGCCCCAGCATTTT.